A selection of T cell receptor beta chains follows, all from one sample in a study of cytomegalovirus exposure and HLA in healthy donors. Here immunoSEQ multiplex PCR was the method, and the copy in TCRdb shows in-frame clones only, minus some. The repertoire holds about 110,000 clones, with more than 90% as singletons. Input material: PBMCs. All receptors derive from a woman younger than 35 in good health and CMV-seronegative. CDR3s leave out the opening cysteine and the closing phenylalanine or tryptophan. Size tells how often a clone was seen (once, few, many) or the class of an expanded clone, and some rows leave it out.

>TRBV18|-|13|TRBJ2-1
ASSPLPGQQNEQF
>TRBV28|-|13|TRBJ1-6
ASIEARGMASPLH
>TRBV4-3|-|13|TRBJ1-2
ASSPSEREYYGYT
>TRBV6-6|-|14|TRBJ2-2
ASSSLRDRVTGELF
>TRBV5-1|-|12|TRBJ1-2
ASSAGTGNYGYT
>TRBV18|once|14|TRBJ1-5
ASSPPDRGTVKPQH
>TRBV7-2|-|12|TRBJ2-3
ASRTSMSTDTQY
>TRBV7-9|-|17|TRBJ2-1
ASNLPGLAGGPFINEQF
>TRBV7-9|-|13|TRBJ2-5
ASSSKKKTVETQY
>TRBV6-5|-|12|TRBJ1-1
ASSYMPGGTEAF
>TRBV5-1|-|13|TRBJ2-7
ASTSTSGGPHEQY
>TRBV5-1|-|13|TRBJ2-7
ASSLVAAGGYEQY
>TRBV7-2|-|13|TRBJ2-1
ASSFLGGGGVEQF
>TRBV7-9|-|15|TRBJ2-1
ASSLSSGGQSDNEQF
>TRBV7-9|once|14|TRBJ2-2
ASSLGLAGATGELF
>TRBV5-1|-|12|TRBJ2-5
ASSLGTGDETQY
>TRBV6-5|-|11|TRBJ2-1
ASSYTKADAQF
>TRBV18|-|13|TRBJ1-2
ASSPTGEANYGYT
>TRBV27|-|12|TRBJ2-5
ASSPLGDQETQY
>TRBV6-5|-|12|TRBJ2-1
ASSYSILGGRQF
>TRBV2|few|17|TRBJ2-6
ASSLPRDRGSSGANVLT
>TRBV9|-|12|TRBJ1-1
ASSPDRMNTEAF
>TRBV25-1|-|9|TRBJ1-2
ASRQGVGYT
>TRBV28|-|11|TRBJ2-7
ASSLGRNDEQY
>TRBV7-9|-|13|TRBJ2-1
ASSRLAGGYNEQF
>TRBV5-1|-|15|TRBJ1-6
ASSHDGAYHDNSPLH
>TRBV19|once|10|TRBJ2-1
ASSNSGFRQF
>TRBV30|-|10|TRBJ1-6
AWSPGGAPLH
>TRBV9|-|15|TRBJ1-4
ASSAHRGEGTNEKLF
>TRBV11-1|-|14|TRBJ1-6
ASSSRDSRSNSPLH
>TRBV5-6|-|13|TRBJ2-1
ASSFRQGSYNEQF
>TRBV19|-|10|TRBJ1-1
ATNQGNTEAF
>TRBV10-3|once|9|TRBJ2-5
AISAQETQY
>TRBV19|-|13|TRBJ2-3
ASSIESGDADTQY
>TRBV28|-|14|TRBJ1-2
ASNKRGVGSNYGYT
>TRBV4-1|-|14|TRBJ2-2
ASSQGGQGYTGELF
>TRBV7-2|-|10|TRBJ2-2
ASSSDWGELF
>TRBV5-8|-|13|TRBJ1-2
ASSLSGREVYGYT
>TRBV28|-|18|TRBJ2-2
ASSLSLSTSGDKNTGELF
>TRBV4-1|once|12|TRBJ1-4
ASKRPGGSEKLF
>TRBV27|-|11|TRBJ2-3
ASRGQSPDTQY
>TRBV18|-|14|TRBJ2-3
ASSPWTGGRTDTQY
>TRBV2|-|16|TRBJ1-3
ASSEALRRSKDRRDVD
>TRBV5-4|-|12|TRBJ2-7
ASSFGSKSYEQY
>TRBV4-3|-|14|TRBJ1-3
ASSQDRGAPGNTIY